A single sample is the source of the 8 T cell receptor beta chains below, sequenced in a study of T-cell memory formation after mild COVID-19. TCRdb re-called the 5' RACE reads with MiXCR, one entry per CDR3 protein. The sample shows approximately 52,000 distinct CDR3 sequences, approximately 9% of them seen only once. Sequencing input: PBMCs or a T cell subset sorted from them (not recorded which). The receptor source for this set is an adult woman who had mild COVID-19 (a few samples of this study predate the infection). Cell type and time point are not known.

This clonotype was seen only a few times. CDR3 in DNA: TGTGCCAGTAGTTTCGGACAGGGAACGCAGTATTTT. Translating gives CASSFGQGTQYF. V is TRBV19 and J is TRBJ2-3; 8 nucleotides line up with TRBD1. This CDR3 contains 12 residues. Germline V gene sequence: CDR1 LNHDA, CDR2 SQIVND (reference sequence). Losses at the gene ends were 5 bases for V and 9 bases for J; bases not matched to a gene: 4.

This clonotype was counted a single time. The chain links TRBV6-6 to TRBJ2-5; 8 nucleotides agree with TRBD1. From germline, CDR1 is MNHNY and CDR2 SVGAGI (reference sequence). CDR3 length equals 14 residues. Trimming at V came to 1 base and at J to 5 bases, leaving 3 bases not matched to a gene. CDR3 DNA sequence: TGTGCCAGCAGTTACTATCGGGACAGGGAGACCCAGTACTTC. Its translation is CASSYYRDRETQYF.

V is TRBV12-3 or TRBV12-4 and J is TRBJ1-1, with D unclear. This CDR3 comprises 13 residues. V lost 6 bases and J lost 0, with 8 bases in between. The CDR3 DNA follows: TGTGCCAGCAGATCCCTGCTGAACACTGAAGCTTTCTTT. This encodes CASRSLLNTEAFF.

In its sample, this clonotype was seen many times. The genes are TRBV24-1 and TRBJ2-3; D tentatively fits TRBD1 or TRBD2 (5 bases each). CDR3 length: 16 amino acids. Germline CDR1 and CDR2: KGHDR and SFDVKD. The V gene lost 2 bases and the J gene lost 2 bases, with 13 bases spanning the gap. In DNA, the CDR3 is TGTGCCACCAGTGATTCGAGGGGCAGACTCACAGATACGCAGTATTTT. Its translation is CATSDSRGRLTDTQYF.

In its sample, this clonotype was seen a few times. For the CDR3, the DNA is TGTGCCAGTAGTAAGGACAGGGTGGAGACCCAGTACTTC. Protein: CASSKDRVETQYF. The V call is TRBV19, the J call TRBJ2-5, with 8 bases matching TRBD1. The CDR3 has 13 residues. The V and J ends lost 4 bases and 5 bases, in that order; junction bases with no gene match: 3. Per germline, CDR1 LNHDA and CDR2 SQIVND (reference sequence).

This clonotype occurred a few times. This chain joins TRBV30 and TRBJ2-1, with D possibly matching TRBD2 (5 bases). Germline CDR1 and CDR2: GTSNPN and SVGIG (reference sequence). V gave up 1 base and J gave up 4 bases, with 8 bases separating them. The CDR3 is 13 residues long. CDR3 sequence (DNA): TGTGCCTGGAGTGCTAGCTCGTACAATGAGCAGTTCTTC. This translates into CAWSASSYNEQFF.

At least ten counts were recorded for this clonotype. J is TRBJ2-1 and V is TRBV19; 8 nucleotides agree with TRBD2. CDR1 is LNHDA and CDR2 is SQIVND in the germline V gene (reference sequence). Trimming at V came to 2 bases and at J to 7 bases, leaving 7 bases not matched to a gene. The CDR3 has 15 residues. The CDR3 coding sequence is TGTGCCAGTAGTATACGCGGGGGGTTTGGGAATGAGCAGTTCTTC. This translates into CASSIRGGFGNEQFF.

The V gene is TRBV7-2, the J gene TRBJ2-7; 12 bases fit TRBD2. V lost 5 bases, J lost 2 bases, and 4 bases stayed unmatched. Germline V gene sequence: CDR1 SGHTA, CDR2 FQGNSA. This CDR3 has 15 residues. The CDR3 bases are TGTGCCAGCAGCCCAACTAGCGGGAGGACCTACGAGCAGTACTTC. It translates to CASSPTSGRTYEQYF. The whole variable domain, remainder taken from reference TRBV7-2 and TRBJ2-7, is GAGVSQSPSNKVTEKGKDVELRCDPISGHTALYWYRQSLGQGLEFLIYFQGNSAPDKSGLPSDRFSAERTGGSVSTLTIQRTQQEDSAVYLCASSPTSGRTYEQYFGPGTRLTVT.